This TCR beta chain was captured by sequencing in a study of response to subunit inactivated influenza vaccine. Of note for this clonotype: Its antigen is undetermined.

This CDR3 is 15 amino acids long. Germline V gene sequence: CDR1 LGHDT, CDR2 YNNKEL (reference sequence). The ends were cut back, 3 bases at V and 2 bases at J, with 12 bases in the middle. Study conclusions and caveats: Authors suggested each seasonal influenza vaccination recruits few new T cells.

One entry per CDR3 protein, called by TCRdb with MiXCR from the RT-PCR reads. The profile shows 500,000 to 600,000 distinct CDR3 sequences, around 8% of them singletons. The TCR sequence derives from a man between 50 and 70 years old who received an inactivated influenza vaccine. Material: PBMCs from blood, obtained less than 30 months after vaccination. J is TRBJ2-3 and V is TRBV3-1, with D uncertain. CDR3 protein: CASSHRVLFTDTQYF. CDR3 bases: TGTGCCAGCAGCCACCGGGTCCTTTTCACAGATACGCAGTATTTT.